This TCR beta chain is from a study of T-cell reconstitution after alpha-beta-depleted transplantation in children. Preparation of the TCRbeta library involved a method that used unique molecular identifiers. MiXCR, run by TCRdb on the PCR reads, gives a single entry per CDR3 protein. The repertoire consists of about 340,000 distinct CDR3 sequences, with 10% occurring once and the leading ten covering 2% to 3%. Germline V gene data show CDR1 as SEHNR and CDR2 as FQNEAQ (reference sequence). Trimming cost V 6 bases and J 3 bases; bases outside gene matches: 5. CDR3 size: 14 residues. This clonotype was observed a handful of times.

This sequence originates from a human donor who donated a stem cell graft to a child with acute lymphoblastic leukemia. The chain uses TRBV7-9 and TRBJ2-1; TRBD2 matches 7 bases. The input for sequencing was PBMCs from the stem cell graft donor, taken from the stem cell graft. The CDR3 bases are TGTGCCAGCAGACTCAGCGGGAACTACAATGAGCAGTTCTTC. Translation: CASRLSGNYNEQFF. The full variable domain, with the rest looked up from reference TRBV7-9 and TRBJ2-1, is DTGVSQNPRHKITKRGQNVTFRCDPISEHNRLYWYRQTLGQGPEFLTYFQNEAQLEKSRLLSDRFSAERPKGSFSTLEIQRTEQGDSAMYLCASRLSGNYNEQFFGPGTRLTVL.